This T cell receptor (beta chain) originates from a study of neurological immune-mediated disorders. The sorted libraries took 1 million CD4+ or CD8+ T cells. The CDR3 runs 13 residues. Trimming cost V 6 bases and J 1 base, with 7 bases left between them. MiXCR was run by TCRdb on the 5' RACE reads, yielding one entry per CDR3 protein. The table has approximately 40,000 distinct CDR3 sequences, roughly 15% seen once. This clonotype showed up many times. The TCR comes from a woman aged 60-70 years with HTLV-1-associated myelopathy (HAM/TSP). Sequences were obtained from CD4+ T cells from blood. The chain combines TRBV12-3 or TRBV12-4 with TRBJ2-1; D is perhaps TRBD2 (6 bases). The CDR3 bases are TGTGCCAGCAGCCGGGGGTCCTACAATGAGCAGTTCTTC. It translates to CASSRGSYNEQFF.